This section outlines one TCR beta chain sequence together with its context. Only a few counts were recorded for this clonotype. Its recognized antigen is unknown. No clone much larger than this one lies a single base away; base qualities are absent. These data originate in a study of T-cell memory formation after mild COVID-19 (dated by TCRdb to the early 2020s). Describing the broader study: Most TCR sequence clusters were specific to one of the two donors. In a couple of donors, T-cell clones that expanded and contracted after mild COVID-19 were tracked by sequencing TCRalpha and TCRbeta repertoires over time. The cohort comprised two young, previously healthy adult volunteers, one female and one male. The study at large found these results: The second-wave clones that peaked on day 37 were not confirmed to be SARS-CoV-2 specific. Contracting CD4+ clones turned up mainly in the CM and EM memory subsets, whereas EMRA was where CD8+ clones were enriched. Only a couple of mild cases were covered in the study, and larger cohorts including severe cases with pre-infection samples were considered necessary. Clones that contracted from day 15 to 85 showed balanced CD4/CD8 phenotypes, whereas a second wave of clones that expanded from day 15 to 37 leaned towards CD4+. Some responding clones were detected in pre-infection memory, which suggested that pre-existing cross-reactive memory T cells had joined the SARS-CoV-2 response.

The cysteine opens and the phenylalanine closes a CDR3 of 19 amino acids. Just the 57-base CDR3 DNA is kept, in frame starting at base 1. TCRdb lists the instrument as Illumina NovaSeq 6000. Using 5'RACE with constant-segment primers, TCRalpha and TCRbeta cDNA libraries were constructed, with sample barcodes and unique molecular identifiers added in the process. RNA was extracted from every sample with Trizol reagent. Library amplification was performed in two PCR steps, and a second sample barcode and Illumina TruSeq adapters were introduced in the second step. The libraries were sequenced on an Illumina NovaSeq using 2 x 150 bp paired-end reads. In the authors' own workflow: With migec v1.2.7, reads were demultiplexed and then collapsed into UMI-guided consensus sequences. Using mixcr v2.1.11, UMI consensuses were aligned to TRA and TRB V and J templates and then assembled into clonotypes. Clonotypes were classified as expanded or contracted when called significant by both edgeR and NoisET, with noise models trained on biological replicates. For edgeR calls, the cutoffs were a false discovery rate-adjusted p below 0.01 and a log2 fold-change threshold of 1. As an exploratory analysis of dynamics, max-normalized trajectories of the 1000 most abundant clonotypes were examined with PCA combined with hierarchical clustering. Separately sequenced CD4+ and CD8+ repertoires were used to assign a CD4 or CD8 phenotype to each responding clone. The raw public data were reprocessed by TCRdb itself: fastp quality trimming at Q25, MiXCR clonotype calling, in-frame beta chains only. One record per CDR3 amino acid sequence lists the most common genes and DNA. In this record, the V and J calls reflect TCRdb's handling and not the investigators' own analysis. This sample is represented by 110,000 to 150,000 distinct CDR3 sequences; approximately 26% of them were singletons. Clones ranked in the top ten supply roughly 25% of the sample.

Ficoll-Paque density gradient centrifugation was used to isolate PBMCs. The specimen was PBMCs or a T cell subset sorted from them (not recorded which). Recombination linked TRBV21-1 to TRBJ1-2. TRBV21-1 is annotated as a pseudogene. The source is an adult woman who had mild COVID-19 (a few samples of this study predate the infection). The sample titles of this study are shuffled in the database, so cell type and time point are left out; the donor was told from shared clones. For the CDR3, the sequence is CASSQGNFVGTAVPYGYTF. The nucleotide sequence is given as TGTGCCAGCAGCCAAGGGAATTTTGTTGGGACGGCGGTCCCCTATGGCTACACCTTC.